This T cell receptor (beta chain) was sequenced during a study of blood T cell repertoires in COVID-19. Study-wide context: T cells, B-cell-depleted T cells, or PBMCs supplied cDNA or gDNA.

In the original processing: Reference gene primers were amplified, and this amplification served to estimate nucleated cell counts. The method was immunoSEQ multiplex PCR; TCRdb's version includes in-frame clones alone and lacks a portion of them. That table gives V, J and clone size, and the DNA gave D and trimming. The sample carries 200,000 to 300,000 clones, about 70% recorded once. CDR3 length: 15 amino acids. From germline, CDR1 is MNHEY and CDR2 SVGAGI. V was pared by 2 bases and J by 4 bases, with 12 bases between. This sequence joins TRBV6-5 and TRBJ2-1, with D possibly being TRBD2 (5 bases). The clonotype comes from a woman older than 75 with acute or convalescent COVID-19. The sample was peripheral blood. The DNA of the CDR3 is TGTGCCAGCAGTTACCGGACTTCCTTGTACAATGAGCAGTTCTTC. Encoded protein: CASSYRTSLYNEQFF.